These T cell receptor beta chains were read from a single sample in a study of T-cell reconstitution after alpha-beta-depleted transplantation in children. TCRdb analysed the PCR reads with MiXCR anew, one entry per CDR3 protein. The sample lists 500,000 or so distinct CDR3 sequences; 30% to 35% were seen once. The starting material was PBMCs from the stem cell graft donor, obtained from the stem cell graft. All receptors come from a human donor who donated a stem cell graft to a child with aplastic anemia. Each CDR3 is given with its conserved first and last residue. The order of the fields is CDR3 protein, V gene, J gene.

CDR3aa: CASSLGLGEKLFF
v_gene: TRBV5-6
j_gene: TRBJ1-4

CDR3aa: CAWSSRQAQYF
v_gene: TRBV30
j_gene: TRBJ2-5

CDR3aa: CSVGQLKETQYF
v_gene: TRBV29-1
j_gene: TRBJ2-5

CDR3aa: CASSQGAAASYNEQFF
v_gene: TRBV6-2/TRBV6-3
j_gene: TRBJ2-1

CDR3aa: CASSLDGQLLAKNIQYF
v_gene: TRBV11-2
j_gene: TRBJ2-4

CDR3aa: CSASGTYNEQFF
v_gene: TRBV20-1
j_gene: TRBJ2-1

CDR3aa: CASSNRQGRTGELFF
v_gene: TRBV6-2/TRBV6-3
j_gene: TRBJ2-2

CDR3aa: CASSLAGGLWYEQFF
v_gene: TRBV28
j_gene: TRBJ2-1

CDR3aa: CASSLSRDYEQYF
v_gene: TRBV13
j_gene: TRBJ2-7

CDR3aa: CASSLAMSGRHEQYF
v_gene: TRBV7-9
j_gene: TRBJ2-7

CDR3aa: CASSHSDRVYEQYF
v_gene: TRBV9
j_gene: TRBJ2-7

CDR3aa: CASSLDYLGQSQLGYTF
v_gene: TRBV5-1
j_gene: TRBJ1-2

CDR3aa: CASSKLSLSGNTIYF
v_gene: TRBV21-1
j_gene: TRBJ1-3

CDR3aa: CASSVQSGTWSSYEQYF
v_gene: TRBV28
j_gene: TRBJ2-7

CDR3aa: CASSLRGLSETQYF
v_gene: TRBV5-4
j_gene: TRBJ2-5

CDR3aa: CSVEGRLYTEAFF
v_gene: TRBV29-1
j_gene: TRBJ1-1

CDR3aa: CASSLSGARETQYF
v_gene: TRBV7-2
j_gene: TRBJ2-5

CDR3aa: CASSRVANTGELFF
v_gene: TRBV12-3/TRBV12-4
j_gene: TRBJ2-2

CDR3aa: CASSLRGGTDRGSGELFF
v_gene: TRBV5-6
j_gene: TRBJ2-2

CDR3aa: CASSLWTGKGRAQHF
v_gene: TRBV5-6
j_gene: TRBJ1-5

CDR3aa: CASSLAGVETQYF
v_gene: TRBV12-3/TRBV12-4
j_gene: TRBJ2-5

CDR3aa: CASSLAGASNSPLHF
v_gene: TRBV12-3/TRBV12-4
j_gene: TRBJ1-6

CDR3aa: CASSWATSGREFYEQFF
v_gene: TRBV5-1
j_gene: TRBJ2-1

CDR3aa: CASSPGPDILAGELFF
v_gene: TRBV6-4
j_gene: TRBJ2-2

CDR3aa: CASSRLFVAGGTGELFF
v_gene: TRBV12-3/TRBV12-4
j_gene: TRBJ2-2

CDR3aa: CSAFRLAGGPLQTDTQYF
v_gene: TRBV20-1
j_gene: TRBJ2-3

CDR3aa: CAWSHTDTQYF
v_gene: TRBV30
j_gene: TRBJ2-3

CDR3aa: CASGTSFTEAFF
v_gene: TRBV12-3/TRBV12-4
j_gene: TRBJ1-1

CDR3aa: CASSKREGTDTQYF
v_gene: TRBV12-3/TRBV12-4
j_gene: TRBJ2-3

CDR3aa: CSVGGGRDADTQYF
v_gene: TRBV29-1
j_gene: TRBJ2-3

CDR3aa: CASSSRSGQGLDSPLHF
v_gene: TRBV9
j_gene: TRBJ1-6

CDR3aa: CSARDPSSGAIEQYF
v_gene: TRBV20-1
j_gene: TRBJ2-7

CDR3aa: CASIHYLAGPLQDTQYF
v_gene: TRBV27
j_gene: TRBJ2-3

CDR3aa: CATSDLGGAYYEQYF
v_gene: TRBV15
j_gene: TRBJ2-7

CDR3aa: CASRTTGLQGYTF
v_gene: TRBV7-9
j_gene: TRBJ1-2

CDR3aa: CSVGGGTANYEQYF
v_gene: TRBV29-1
j_gene: TRBJ2-7

CDR3aa: CASSWSTSGELFF
v_gene: TRBV25-1
j_gene: TRBJ2-2

CDR3aa: CASGAGVRHQPQHF
v_gene: TRBV6-1
j_gene: TRBJ1-5

CDR3aa: CASSVYEATEQFF
v_gene: TRBV9
j_gene: TRBJ2-1

CDR3aa: CASSFPGGSPGAEAFF
v_gene: TRBV28
j_gene: TRBJ1-1

CDR3aa: CAISEGHSNQPQHF
v_gene: TRBV10-3
j_gene: TRBJ1-5

CDR3aa: CASSLARGAGADTGELFF
v_gene: TRBV12-3/TRBV12-4
j_gene: TRBJ2-2

CDR3aa: CASTPGQGTSLSYEQYF
v_gene: TRBV6-2/TRBV6-3
j_gene: TRBJ2-7

CDR3aa: CASSQDGGRDYNEQFF
v_gene: TRBV4-3
j_gene: TRBJ2-1

CDR3aa: CASSSGVHRDRSSYEQYF
v_gene: TRBV28
j_gene: TRBJ2-7

CDR3aa: CASSLSQGPGELFF
v_gene: TRBV7-9
j_gene: TRBJ2-2

CDR3aa: CASAPRGNQPQHF
v_gene: TRBV6-1
j_gene: TRBJ1-5

CDR3aa: CSVEDWGDIIQETQYF
v_gene: TRBV29-1
j_gene: TRBJ2-5

CDR3aa: CASAQGRNQPQHF
v_gene: TRBV19
j_gene: TRBJ1-5

CDR3aa: CASSWAVDKYEQYF
v_gene: TRBV7-2
j_gene: TRBJ2-7

CDR3aa: CASTSSVNYGYTF
v_gene: TRBV25-1
j_gene: TRBJ1-2